This T cell receptor (beta chain) was sequenced in a study of shared clonotypes between healthy human individuals. Overall study findings and caveats: Larger estimated richness was generally recorded for naive subsets relative to memory subsets.

With respect to this clone: Its antigen is as yet unknown.

Splitting of each subset's genomic DNA was done evenly across several immunoSEQ plates. Assay: immunoSEQ multiplex PCR; the TCRdb copy retains only in-frame clones and omits some. This sample has under 120,000 clones, with 65% to 75% found just once. The CDR3 loop spans 14 amino acids. The germline gives CDR1 SGHDT, CDR2 YYEEEE. Trimming cost V 1 base and J 6 bases, with 11 bases left between them. Sequencing used memory CD8+ T cells sorted from blood. Indicated subset: CD45RO+ cells pooled with CCR7-negative TemRA cells. The rearrangement joins TRBV5-6 to TRBJ2-4; D might be TRBD2 (5 bases). This TCR was sampled from a woman aged 25-40 years in good health. CDR3 loop: CASSLRGRGNIQYF. The DNA for the CDR3 is TGTGCCAGCAGCTTGCGAGGGAGAGGAAACATTCAGTACTTC.